The next 12 T cell receptor beta chains were all read from a single sample in a study of TIL therapy for anti-PD-1-resistant metastatic lung cancer. The immunoSEQ assay was v3. Assay used: immunoSEQ multiplex PCR; TCRdb lists only in-frame clones, some missing. The sample contains roughly 20,000 clones, just over 70% of which appear only once. Time point denoted: pre-treatment sample, taken before nivolumab and TIL therapy. This sample comprised blood, obtained at baseline. These receptors were obtained from a person between 25 and 80 years old with non-small cell lung cancer.

Only one count was recorded for this clone. The chain employs TRBV6-5 and TRBJ2-6, with a tentative D call TRBD1 (5 bases). The ends were cut back, 9 bases at V and 3 bases at J, with 12 bases in the middle. Germline CDR1 MNHEY, CDR2 SVGAGI. The CDR3 length is 14 residues. The CDR3 here is CASRWGFGANVLTF. The CDR3 DNA reads TGTGCCAGTCGGTGGGGCTTTGGGGCCAACGTCCTGACTTTC.

The V and J genes are TRBV20-1 and TRBJ1-5; TRBD1 agrees at 7 bases. Per germline, CDR1 DFQATT and CDR2 SNEGSKA (reference sequence). The CDR3 extends over 14 amino acids. V lost 3 bases to trimming and J lost 3 bases; unmatched junction nucleotides: 5. The CDR3 bases are TGCAGTGCTAGTACGGGACAGCACAATCAGCCCCAGCATTTT. It encodes CSASTGQHNQPQHF.

Only one count was recorded for this clone. The V call is TRBV11-3, the J call TRBJ2-5; D possibly corresponds to TRBD1 (5 bases). Trimming cost V 1 base and J 2 bases, with 8 bases left between them. Germline V lookup: CDR1 SGHNT, CDR2 YENEEA. The CDR3 has 14 residues. The CDR3 spells CASSLGGSQETQYF. The CDR3 DNA is TGTGCCAGCAGCTTAGGGGGCTCACAAGAGACCCAGTACTTC. Variable domain in full (rest from reference TRBV11-3 and TRBJ2-5): EAGVVQSPRYKIIEKKQPVAFWCNPISGHNTLYWYLQNLGQGPELLIRYENEEAVDDSQLPKDRFSAERLKGVDSTLKIQPAELGDSAVYLCASSLGGSQETQYFGPGTRLLVL.

The chain recombines TRBV6-5 with TRBJ1-3, with D unclear. With 6 bases removed from V and 4 bases from J, the gap between germline ends came to 16 bases. There are 15 residues in the CDR3. CDR1 MNHEY and CDR2 SVGAGI come from the germline V gene. The CDR3 region is CASSPAQKLGNTIYF. The DNA of the CDR3 is TGTGCCAGCAGCCCCGCGCAGAAGTTAGGAAACACCATATATTTT.

This clone was seen more than once but under ten times. The V and J genes are TRBV4-2 and TRBJ1-6; no clear D. The CDR3 covers 16 residues. Deletions cut 1 base from V and 4 bases from J, with 11 bases between. The germline gives CDR1 LGHNA, CDR2 YNFKEQ. The DNA of the CDR3 is TGTGCCAGCAGCCAAGGGGGAATGAGATATAATTCACCCCTCCACTTT. It encodes CASSQGGMRYNSPLHF.

This clone came up a few times. The chain employs TRBV30 and TRBJ1-5; TRBD1 matches at 8 bases. The CDR3 runs to 14 residues. Germline V gene data show CDR1 as GTSNPN and CDR2 as SVGIG (reference sequence). The V gene end was trimmed by 5 bases and the J gene end by 0 bases; junction bases not matched to a gene: 3. Here the CDR3 DNA reads TGTGCCTGGGACAGGGGATATAGCAATCAGCCCCAGCATTTT. Translated: CAWDRGYSNQPQHF.

The V and J genes are TRBV6-5 and TRBJ1-6; D unclear. From germline, CDR1 is MNHEY and CDR2 SVGAGI. The CDR3 length is 12 residues. V was clipped by 6 bases and J by 6 bases, with 6 bases between them. The CDR3 region is CASRTANSPLHF. The CDR3 DNA sequence: TGTGCCAGCAGGACGGCTAATTCACCCCTCCACTTT.

A word on this clone: At the DNA level, this CDR3 is encoded by other sequences in the same sample as well. The V call is TRBV7-9, the J call TRBJ1-3; tentative D call: TRBD1 (6 bases). V lost 1 base, J lost 3 bases, and 13 bases lay in between. Germline V gene lookup returns CDR1 SEHNR and CDR2 FQNEAQ (reference sequence). The CDR3 is 16 amino acids. The CDR3 coding sequence is TGTGCCAGCAGCTTAGTTACGGGGGCGTATGGAAACACCATATATTTT. Its translation is CASSLVTGAYGNTIYF.

V and J are TRBV15 and TRBJ2-3, with 8 bases lining up with TRBD1. CDR3 size: 16 residues. The germline gives CDR1 LNHNV, CDR2 YYDKDF (reference sequence). V trimming: 0 bases; J trimming: 2 bases; junction bases outside the gene matches: 4. The CDR3: CATSRDRDRTTDTQYF. CDR3 nucleotide sequence: TGTGCCACCAGCAGAGATCGGGACAGGACCACAGATACGCAGTATTTT.

The rearrangement links TRBV7-9 to TRBJ2-5, with 10 bases identical to TRBD2. The CDR3 is 17 residues long. J lost 1 base, V lost 5 bases, and 10 bases had no gene match. CDR1 and CDR2 (germline): SEHNR, FQNEAQ (reference sequence). The CDR3 DNA follows: TGTGCCAGCAGCGAAATTGCTAGCGGGGGCCCCCAAGAGACCCAGTACTTC. Protein sequence: CASSEIASGGPQETQYF.

To note about this clone: The sample carries other DNA sequences with the same CDR3. V gene TRBV4-3 combines with J gene TRBJ1-2; the D is unclear. This CDR3 is built from 14 residues. Trimming stripped 0 bases from V and 2 bases from J, with 7 bases between. Germline loops: CDR1 LGHNA, CDR2 YSLEER. The CDR3 nucleotides are TGCGCCAGCAGCCAAGATAGGGCGAACTATGGCTACACCTTC. It translates to CASSQDRANYGYTF.

The chain recombines TRBV6-5 with TRBJ2-7; D may be TRBD2 (5 bases). There are 14 residues in the CDR3. With 8 bases removed from V and 3 bases from J, the gap between germline ends came to 17 bases. CDR1 and CDR2 from the germline V gene are MNHEY and SVGAGI. As DNA, the CDR3 is TGTGCCAGCCTATCTCCTGGCGGGCTCTACGAGCAGTACTTC. As protein: CASLSPGGLYEQYF.